This T cell receptor beta chain was captured by sequencing in a study of T-cell reconstitution after alpha-beta-depleted transplantation in children. Study outcomes and limitations: Newly generated T cells supplied most T-cell counts and diversity one year post-transplant. Reportedly, only several hundred clones from non-depleted graft cells drove alpha-beta T-cell counts at about two months. Surviving thymic progenitors and recipient T cells were the source of high TCRbeta diversity at day 60 in some patients.

Regarding this clonotype: Its antigen remains unknown.

V was trimmed by 6 bases and J by 2 bases, leaving 11 bases between them. Germline loops: CDR1 MDHEN, CDR2 SYDVKM. The CDR3 spans 13 residues. TCRbeta library preparation incorporated unique molecular identifiers. TCRdb re-called the PCR reads with MiXCR, one entry per CDR3 protein. The sample shows 550,000 to 800,000 distinct CDR3 sequences, about 12% of them seen only once. This chain links TRBV28 with TRBJ2-7; no firm D call. The sequence was collected from a girl aged 2 to 10 with congenital amegakaryocytic thrombocytopenia, due to receive a stem cell transplant. The specimen was PBMCs, collected before TCRalphabeta/CD19-depleted stem cell transplant. CDR3 sequence: CASSERATYEQYF. CDR3 DNA: TGTGCCAGCAGCGAAAGGGCGACCTACGAGCAGTACTTC.